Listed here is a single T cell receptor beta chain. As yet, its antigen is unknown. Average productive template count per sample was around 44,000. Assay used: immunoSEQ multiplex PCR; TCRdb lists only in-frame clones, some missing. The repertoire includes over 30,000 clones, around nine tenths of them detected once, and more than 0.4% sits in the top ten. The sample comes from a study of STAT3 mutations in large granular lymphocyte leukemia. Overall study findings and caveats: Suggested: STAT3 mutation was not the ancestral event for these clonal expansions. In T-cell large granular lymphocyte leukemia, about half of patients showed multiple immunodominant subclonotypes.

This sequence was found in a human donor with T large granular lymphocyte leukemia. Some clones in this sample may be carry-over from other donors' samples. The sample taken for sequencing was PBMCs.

The chain's CDR3 is CATSRVGNTEAFF. CDR3 nucleotide sequence: TGTGCCACCAGCAGAGTGGGCAACACTGAAGCTTTCTTT. The chain joins TRBV15 to TRBJ1-1; D is unclear. The CDR3 extends over 13 amino acids. The germline CDR1 and CDR2 sequences are LNHNV and YYDKDF (reference sequence). Trimming removed 1 base at V and 2 bases at J, with 5 bases between.